This T cell receptor beta chain was captured in a study of T cells in Graves' hyperthyroidism and ophthalmopathy. A note on this clonotype: The antigen is undetermined.

Template material for amplifying TCR beta CDR3 regions consisted of RNA transcripts. The HTBI primer set served for first-round RT-PCR of the TCR CDR3. TCRdb reprocessed the multiplex PCR reads with MiXCR, giving one entry per CDR3 protein. Altogether 560,000 or so distinct CDR3 sequences are present, less than 20% being singletons, with the ten largest covering about half. Whole-study results and caveats: Blood held most thyroid clonotypes expanded above 0.001 frequency.

The CDR3 runs to 15 residues. The V gene lost 5 bases and the J gene lost 4 bases, with 12 bases spanning the gap. The germline gives CDR1 SEHNR, CDR2 FQNEAQ (reference sequence). V is TRBV7-9 and J is TRBJ1-6; D unclear. Source material: blood. The sequence derives from a man in his forties with Graves' ophthalmopathy. CDR3 in DNA: TGTGCCAGCAGCCCTCTAGAGGGATATAATTCACCCCTCCACTTT. Translating it yields CASSPLEGYNSPLHF.